The 32 T cell receptor beta chains below all came from one sample that was sequenced in a study of Ad26.COV2.S vaccination and SARS-CoV-2 variants. The treatment was: some 20 received Ad26.COV2.S at low or high dose, single or two shots; a few received placebo; per-sample allocation not given. Sampling occurred on day 63 after the first vaccine or placebo injection. The protocol was immunoSEQ multiplex PCR, while the TCRdb copy is restricted to in-frame clones and leaves out a portion. This table holds about 460,000 clones, roughly nine tenths found once. The specimen comprised peripheral blood, sampled in a trial of Ad26.COV2.S vaccine versus placebo. These receptors came from a person aged 18-60 years who received the Ad26.COV2.S COVID-19 vaccine or a placebo.

The rearrangement joins TRBV18 to TRBJ2-5, with D perhaps TRBD2 (5 bases). CDR3 length: 15 amino acids. Trimming took 3 bases from V and 5 from J, leaving 16 bases between them. Germline V gene sequence: CDR1 KGHSH, CDR2 LQKENI. In nucleotides, the CDR3 is TGTGCCAGCTCACCGAACGAGCGACTATCTGAGACCCAGTACTTC. This translates into CASSPNERLSETQYF. Filled out from reference TRBV18 and TRBJ2-5, the complete variable domain reads NAGVMQNPRHLVRRRGQEARLRCSPMKGHSHVYWYRQLPEEGLKFMVYLQKENIIDESGMPKERFSAEFPKEGPSILRIQQVVRGDSAAYFCASSPNERLSETQYFGPGTRLLVL.

This clone was observed a handful of times. V gene TRBV18 combines with J gene TRBJ1-6, with D possibly TRBD1 on 5 matching bases. The CDR3 length is 14 residues. Trimming left V 3 bases short and J 10 bases short, with 13 bases between. Per the germline V gene, CDR1 is KGHSH and CDR2 is LQKENI. The CDR3 region is CASSPEFRDSPLHF. The CDR3 DNA is TGTGCCAGCTCACCGGAGTTTAGGGACTCACCCCTCCACTTT.

This clone was seen once. The rearrangement links TRBV7-9 to TRBJ2-7; D call uncertain. The CDR3 runs to 17 residues. Germline lookup yields CDR1 SEHNR and CDR2 FQNEAQ (reference sequence). The V end lost 4 bases, the J end lost 0 bases, and 19 bases lay between the germline ends. The CDR3 is CASSSALGHASSYEQYF. CDR3 sequence (DNA): TGTGCCAGCAGCTCAGCCCTCGGGCACGCCAGCTCCTACGAGCAGTACTTC.

This rearrangement joins TRBV7-9 to TRBJ1-2, with TRBD1 matching over 7 bases. The CDR3 runs 15 residues. The ends lost 7 bases at V and 3 bases at J; junction bases unmatched: 11. Germline V CDR1 and CDR2: SEHNR, FQNEAQ (reference sequence). The CDR3: CASTYRGQADYGYTF. DNA of the CDR3: TGTGCCAGCACTTATCGCGGACAGGCGGACTATGGCTACACCTTC. Looking up the rest from reference TRBV7-9 and TRBJ1-2 gives the full variable domain: DTGVSQNPRHKITKRGQNVTFRCDPISEHNRLYWYRQTLGQGPEFLTYFQNEAQLEKSRLLSDRFSAERPKGSFSTLEIQRTEQGDSAMYLCASTYRGQADYGYTFGSGTRLTVV.

In DNA, the CDR3 is TGTGCCAGCAGTGATCGGCTAGCCAAAAACATTCAGTACTTC. Protein: CASSDRLAKNIQYF. The chain recombines TRBV25-1 with TRBJ2-4; D not resolved. This CDR3 has 14 residues. Germline V CDR1 and CDR2: MGHDK, SYGVNS. Trimming left V 3 bases short and J 0 bases short, with 6 bases between.

This chain uses TRBV14 with TRBJ2-5; 9 nucleotides align to TRBD2. The CDR3 is 15 amino acids. CDR1 and CDR2 (germline): SGHDN, FVKESK. The trim removed 3 bases at V and 5 bases at J, leaving 7 bases unmatched. CDR3 in amino acids: CASSHGGRVRETQYF. The CDR3 region has the DNA TGTGCCAGCAGCCATGGCGGGAGGGTCCGGGAGACCCAGTACTTC.

V is TRBV9 and J is TRBJ2-1, with TRBD2 identical over 7 bases. The germline CDR1 and CDR2 sequences are SGDLS and YYNGEE. The CDR3 has 15 residues. V gave up 4 bases and J gave up 5 bases; unmatched junction bases: 9. CDR3 in amino acids: CASSPEGRENNEQFF. The DNA of the CDR3 is TGTGCCAGCAGCCCTGAGGGGAGGGAAAACAATGAGCAGTTCTTC. Based on the CDR3 plus reference TRBV9 and TRBJ2-1, the full variable domain is DSGVTQTPKHLITATGQRVTLRCSPRSGDLSVYWYQQSLDQGLQFLIQYYNGEERAKGNILERFSAQQFPDLHSELNLSSLELGDSALYFCASSPEGRENNEQFFGPGTRLTVL.

The chain is built from TRBV9 and TRBJ1-2; D unclear. The germline gives CDR1 SGDLS, CDR2 YYNGEE. The V end lost 0 bases, the J end lost 8 bases, and 8 bases lay between the germline ends. The CDR3 runs to 12 residues. This chain's CDR3 is CASSVEEKGYTF. The CDR3 bases are TGTGCCAGCAGCGTAGAAGAGAAGGGCTACACCTTC.

The chain employs TRBV11-1 and TRBJ2-5; D uncertain. Germline lookup yields CDR1 SGHAT and CDR2 FQDESV (reference sequence). There are 14 residues in the CDR3. V gave up 2 bases and J gave up 5 bases, with 12 bases separating them. The CDR3 here is CASSLFWGEETQYF. DNA for the CDR3: TGTGCCAGCAGCTTATTCTGGGGTGAGGAGACCCAGTACTTC.

The CDR3 loop is CASSRGSSAGVKYF. CDR3 DNA sequence: TGTGCCAGTAGTAGAGGATCATCGGCAGGGGTCAAGTACTTC. The genes are TRBV19 and TRBJ2-7; the D gene is possibly TRBD1 (6 bases). The CDR3 is 14 residues long. Germline CDR1 LNHDA, CDR2 SQIVND (reference sequence). Trimming left V 4 bases short and J 11 bases short, with 21 bases between.

The chain carries TRBV25-1 and TRBJ2-7, with TRBD1 matching 7 bases. Germline loops: CDR1 MGHDK, CDR2 SYGVNS. The trim removed 3 bases at V and 12 bases at J, leaving 14 bases unmatched. The CDR3 loop spans 14 amino acids. The CDR3 region has the DNA TGTGCCAGCAGTGATCCACAGGGGCGCAAAAGGTTGTACTTC. Amino acid sequence: CASSDPQGRKRLYF.

A note on this clone: Distinct nucleotide sequences in the sample also encode this CDR3. V is TRBV18 and J is TRBJ2-1; possible D gene TRBD2, 5 bases. The CDR3 runs 13 residues. Trimming shortened V by 6 bases and J by 5 bases, and 11 bases separated the two germline ends. Per the germline V gene, CDR1 is KGHSH and CDR2 is LQKENI. DNA of the CDR3: TGTGCCAGCTCGCCCGGGATCGACAATGAGCAGTTCTTC. This encodes CASSPGIDNEQFF.

The chain recombines TRBV6-5 with TRBJ2-7; 9 bases map to TRBD1. This CDR3 contains 15 residues. Losses at the gene ends were 3 bases for V and 6 bases for J; bases not matched to a gene: 9. Germline V gene data show CDR1 as MNHEY and CDR2 as SVGAGI. CDR3 loop: CASSYATGGLGEQYF. The CDR3 DNA reads TGTGCCAGCAGTTATGCGACAGGGGGTTTGGGCGAGCAGTACTTC.

The chain carries TRBV19 and TRBJ1-2; D ambiguous. Germline V lookup: CDR1 LNHDA, CDR2 SQIVND (reference sequence). V gave up 3 bases and J gave up 4 bases, with 12 bases separating them. The CDR3 extends over 14 amino acids. The CDR3 DNA follows: TGTGCCAGTAGTATTGGGCCCCAAGGCTATGGCTACACCTTC. It is translated as CASSIGPQGYGYTF.

The genes are TRBV6-5 and TRBJ1-5; 7 bases line up with TRBD1. Germline CDR1 is MNHEY and CDR2 is SVGAGI. The J segment lost 3 bases and the V segment lost 5 bases, leaving 7 bases of the junction unmatched. This CDR3 spans 15 amino acids. Here the CDR3 reads CASSHDRAANQPQHF. CDR3 sequence (DNA): TGTGCCAGCAGTCATGACAGGGCGGCCAATCAGCCCCAGCATTTT.

The CDR3 loop reads CASRGRTETYEQYF. The CDR3 nucleotides are TGTGCCAGCAGGGGTAGGACAGAGACCTACGAGCAGTACTTC. The chain carries TRBV27 and TRBJ2-7; TRBD1 is a possible D gene (6 bases). The CDR3 length is 14 residues. V was pared by 6 bases and J by 2 bases, with 14 bases between. Germline CDR1 reads MNHEY; CDR2 reads SMNVEV (reference sequence).

The chain carries TRBV18 and TRBJ2-1; 9 bases align to TRBD2. The CDR3 totals 18 residues. The junction had 7 bases not matched to a gene; V was cut back by 1 base and J by 0 bases. Looked up from germline, CDR1 is KGHSH and CDR2 is LQKENI. The chain's CDR3 is CASSPRSGSQSSYNEQFF. The CDR3 DNA sequence: TGTGCCAGCTCACCACGTAGCGGGAGCCAAAGCTCCTACAATGAGCAGTTCTTC.

The chain uses TRBV4-2 and TRBJ2-1; 11 positions agree with TRBD2. This CDR3 has 21 residues. J was trimmed by 0 bases and V by 0 bases; bases with no gene match: 13. Germline V gene data show CDR1 as LGHNA and CDR2 as YNFKEQ. CDR3 loop: CASSQDRAGLAGPSSYNEQFF. CDR3 nucleotide sequence: TGTGCCAGCAGCCAAGATCGCGCCGGACTAGCGGGCCCTAGCTCCTACAATGAGCAGTTCTTC.

The chain combines TRBV9 with TRBJ1-5; D possibly corresponds to TRBD1 (5 bases). V lost 4 bases to trimming and J lost 2 bases, with 13 bases between them. CDR3 length equals 15 residues. Germline V lookup: CDR1 SGDLS, CDR2 YYNGEE. CDR3: CASSPGTLGNQPQHF. CDR3 nucleotides: TGTGCCAGCAGCCCCGGGACTTTGGGCAATCAGCCCCAGCATTTT. Based on the CDR3 plus reference TRBV9 and TRBJ1-5, the full variable domain is DSGVTQTPKHLITATGQRVTLRCSPRSGDLSVYWYQQSLDQGLQFLIQYYNGEERAKGNILERFSAQQFPDLHSELNLSSLELGDSALYFCASSPGTLGNQPQHFGDGTRLSIL.

This chain joins TRBV7-3 and TRBJ1-2, with TRBD1 identical over 10 bases. The J segment lost 8 bases and the V segment lost 5 bases, leaving 5 bases of the junction unmatched. The CDR3 totals 13 residues. Germline loops: CDR1 SGHTA, CDR2 FQGTGA. The chain's CDR3 is CASSIGQGDGYTF. The CDR3 DNA is TGTGCCAGCAGCATCGGACAGGGGGACGGCTACACCTTC.

V is TRBV28 and J is TRBJ2-1, with TRBD2 matching 8 bases. CDR3 size: 15 residues. With 4 bases clipped from V and 8 bases from J, the junction kept 10 bases outside the gene matches. Germline lookup yields CDR1 MDHEN and CDR2 SYDVKM. CDR3 DNA sequence: TGTGCCAGCAGTTCCGGGACTAGGCATGGCTATGAGCAGTTCTTC. Protein product: CASSSGTRHGYEQFF.

The rearrangement uses TRBV4-2 and TRBJ1-5; D remains ambiguous. The V and J ends lost 1 base and 1 base respectively, with 8 bases between them. Germline V lookup: CDR1 LGHNA, CDR2 YNFKEQ. The CDR3 has 15 amino acids. The CDR3 nucleotides read TGTGCCAGCAGCCAAGCGGACGGCAGCAATCAGCCCCAGCATTTT. Translation gives CASSQADGSNQPQHF.

The chain combines TRBV28 with TRBJ1-2; possibly TRBD1 for D (6 bases). CDR1 is MDHEN, CDR2 SYDVKM, per germline. Trimming cost V 6 bases and J 8 bases, with 16 bases left between them. The CDR3 spans 13 residues. CDR3 sequence: CASRLPGGQGYTF. The CDR3 DNA reads TGTGCCAGCAGATTACCGGGGGGCCAGGGCTACACCTTC.

This chain connects TRBV5-5 to TRBJ1-1; D ambiguous. CDR3 length equals 13 residues. CDR1 and CDR2 (germline): SGHKS, YYEKEE (reference sequence). The germline V and J ends were trimmed by 2 bases and 1 base, with 6 bases remaining between them. The CDR3 sequence: CASSFQSNTEAFF. The CDR3 coding sequence is TGTGCCAGCAGCTTTCAATCGAACACTGAAGCTTTCTTT.

V and J are TRBV7-2 and TRBJ2-5, with D perhaps TRBD1 or TRBD2 (6 bases each). The CDR3 consists of 13 residues. Trimming took off 2 bases at V and 5 bases at J, with 9 bases between the two ends. Germline CDR1 and CDR2: SGHTA and FQGNSA. CDR3 coding DNA: TGTGCCAGCAGCTTAAAAGGGGGGGAGACCCAGTACTTC. It encodes CASSLKGGETQYF.

The genes are TRBV15 and TRBJ2-7, with D uncertain. V was clipped by 0 bases and J by 2 bases, with 11 bases between them. This CDR3 is built from 15 residues. Germline V lookup: CDR1 LNHNV, CDR2 YYDKDF (reference sequence). The CDR3 spells CATSREVTVPYEQYF. The CDR3 DNA is TGTGCCACCAGCAGAGAGGTCACAGTCCCCTACGAGCAGTACTTC.

This chain uses TRBV18 with TRBJ1-2, with D tentatively TRBD1 (5 bases). In germline, CDR1 is KGHSH, CDR2 LQKENI. This CDR3 contains 13 residues. V lost 2 bases, J lost 3 bases, and 7 bases lay in between. The CDR3 nucleotides are TGTGCCAGCTCACCAATCAGGGACTATGGCTACACCTTC. As protein: CASSPIRDYGYTF. Filled out from reference TRBV18 and TRBJ1-2, the complete variable domain reads NAGVMQNPRHLVRRRGQEARLRCSPMKGHSHVYWYRQLPEEGLKFMVYLQKENIIDESGMPKERFSAEFPKEGPSILRIQQVVRGDSAAYFCASSPIRDYGYTFGSGTRLTVV.

The rearrangement links TRBV3-1 (or the pseudogene TRBV3-2) to TRBJ1-5; a possible D gene is TRBD1 (5 bases). Germline V gene sequence: CDR1 LGHDT, CDR2 YNNKEL (reference sequence). The CDR3 loop spans 14 amino acids. Trimming took 4 bases from V and 7 from J, leaving 14 bases between them. In DNA form, the CDR3 reads TGTGCCAGCAGCCGGGGACCTATGGCCCAGCCCCAGCATTTT. Its protein is CASSRGPMAQPQHF.

The count of this clone is one. The chain combines TRBV7-9 with TRBJ2-3, with D uncertain. The CDR3 totals 13 residues. The V gene's germline CDR1 is SEHNR and CDR2 FQNEAQ (reference sequence). V lost 2 bases to trimming and J lost 4 bases, with 7 bases between them. The DNA for the CDR3 is TGTGCCAGCAGCTTACCGGGCCCAGATACGCAGTATTTT. Encoded protein: CASSLPGPDTQYF.

J is TRBJ1-1 and V is TRBV15; D is perhaps TRBD1 (5 bases). CDR1 and CDR2 from the germline V gene are LNHNV and YYDKDF (reference sequence). This CDR3 spans 13 amino acids. The ends were cut back, 2 bases at V and 8 bases at J, with 12 bases in the middle. The CDR3 spells CATSRSGLDEAFF. The DNA of the CDR3 is TGTGCCACCAGCAGATCGGGGCTCGACGAAGCTTTCTTT. Complete variable domain (other parts from reference TRBV15 and TRBJ1-1): DAMVIQNPRYQVTQFGKPVTLSCSQTLNHNVMYWYQQKSSQAPKLLFHYYDKDFNNEADTPDNFQSRRPNTSFCFLDIRSPGLGDTAMYLCATSRSGLDEAFFGQGTRLTVV.

The chain uses TRBV30 and TRBJ2-7, with TRBD1 as a possible D gene (6 bases). The CDR3 is made up of 13 amino acids. The V end lost 2 bases, the J end lost 7 bases, and 15 bases lay between the germline ends. In germline, CDR1 is GTSNPN, CDR2 SVGIG (reference sequence). CDR3 coding DNA: TGTGCCTGGAGTTGGACAGCCTCGCGAGAGCAGTACTTC. Its translation is CAWSWTASREQYF. Full variable domain (outside the CDR3, taken from reference TRBV30 and TRBJ2-7): SQTIHQWPATLVQPVGSPLSLECTVEGTSNPNLYWYRQAAGRGLQLLFYSVGIGQISSEVPQNLSASRPQDRQFILSSKKLLLSDSGFYLCAWSWTASREQYFGPGTRLTVT.

J is TRBJ2-1 and V is TRBV29-1; 12 bases are a match to TRBD2. The V segment lost 0 bases and the J segment 5 bases; nucleotides outside the gene matches: 11. CDR3 size: 18 residues. In germline, CDR1 is SQVTM, CDR2 ANQGSEA. CDR3: CSVEDLGTSGRPDNEQFF. DNA of the CDR3: TGCAGCGTTGAAGATCTGGGAACTAGCGGGAGGCCCGACAATGAGCAGTTCTTC.